These T cell receptor beta chains were read from a single sample in a study of graft-versus-host responses after intestinal transplantation. Profiled with immunoSEQ multiplex PCR; TCRdb holds only in-frame clones, not every one. The table lists about 97,000 clones, 91% of them singletons. Their cognate antigens are unknown. This material consisted of unstimulated CD4+ T cells sorted from spleen or lymph node cells, taken before transplant. The receptor set was obtained from a human donor who was the organ donor for an intestinal transplant. Both conserved end residues are part of each CDR3. The D gene is left open where the match is weak.

v_call	j_call	d_call	cdr3_aa
TRBV27	TRBJ2-5	TRBD1	CASSRLGQAAEAQYF
TRBV6-1	TRBJ2-7	NA	CATRQPTYEQYF
TRBV15	TRBJ2-7	TRBD1	CATSRDRGRDEQYF
TRBV7-2	TRBJ2-3	NA	CASSLVGRVNADTQYF
TRBV18	TRBJ1-6	NA	CASSPPATGIRPLHF
TRBV7-8	TRBJ1-2	TRBD1	CASSSVTGGNYGYTF
TRBV27	TRBJ1-5	NA	CASSYYSNQPQHF
TRBV7-8	TRBJ2-5	NA	CASSEKTRIKETQYF
TRBV18	TRBJ2-7	TRBD1	CASSPVRGPRSYEQYF
TRBV27	TRBJ2-3	TRBD2	CASSRAGPASGGAGDTQYF
TRBV9	TRBJ2-1	TRBD2	CASSLRLAGGQGEQFF
TRBV2	TRBJ1-1	NA	CASTGGRTDQAFF
TRBV6-6	TRBJ1-2	NA	CASSPLGRYTF
TRBV2	TRBJ1-5	NA	CASLQGLGNQPQHF
TRBV11-2	TRBJ2-7	TRBD2	CASSFRRPSSGTSGYEQYF
TRBV5-8	TRBJ2-2	NA	CASSLPPGHRNTGELFF
TRBV6-5	TRBJ2-5	TRBD2	CASRRTSSLETQYF
TRBV6-5	TRBJ2-3	TRBD2	CASSIRRGGTDTQYF
TRBV6-4	TRBJ1-5	TRBD1	CATRGQHQPQHF
TRBV19	TRBJ2-3	TRBD2	CASSALAAPTDTQYF
TRBV29-1	TRBJ2-1	TRBD1	CSVTGTGRNEQFF
TRBV4-3	TRBJ1-1	NA	CASSQEGGNTEAFF
TRBV27	TRBJ2-1	NA	CASRNLLIPYNEQFF
TRBV5-1	TRBJ2-5	NA	CASREGETQYF
TRBV7-6	TRBJ1-4	NA	CASSHGQISTNEKLFF
TRBV5-1	TRBJ2-1	NA	CASSLRDTNEQFF
TRBV4-3	TRBJ2-1	NA	CASSHERAGGYYNEQFF
TRBV4-2	TRBJ1-2	NA	CASSQQTDSYYGYTF
TRBV5-1	TRBJ1-2	NA	CASSLGGGGAGYGYTF
TRBV9	TRBJ2-2	NA	CASSQSGTYTTGELFF
TRBV4-2	TRBJ2-7	TRBD1	CASSVGTGLSYEQYF
TRBV9	TRBJ1-3	NA	CASSVGATGLDLRNTIYF
TRBV28	TRBJ1-1	NA	CASSIAGQQRSEAFF